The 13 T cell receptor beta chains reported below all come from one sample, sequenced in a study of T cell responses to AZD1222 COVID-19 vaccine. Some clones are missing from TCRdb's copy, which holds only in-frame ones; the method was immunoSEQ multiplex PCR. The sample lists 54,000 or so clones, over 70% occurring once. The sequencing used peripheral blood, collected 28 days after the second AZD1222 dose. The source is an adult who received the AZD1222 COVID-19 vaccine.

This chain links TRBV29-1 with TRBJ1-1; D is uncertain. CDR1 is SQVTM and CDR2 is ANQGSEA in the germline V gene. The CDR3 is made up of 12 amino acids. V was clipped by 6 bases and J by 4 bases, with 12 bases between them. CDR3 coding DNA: TGCAGCGTAAGGCTCCCGGGCACTGAAGCTTTCTTT. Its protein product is CSVRLPGTEAFF. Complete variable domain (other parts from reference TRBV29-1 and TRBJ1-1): SAVISQKPSRDICQRGTSLTIQCQVDSQVTMMFWYRQQPGQSLTLIATANQGSEATYESGFVIDKFPISRPNLTFSTLTVSNMSPEDSSIYLCSVRLPGTEAFFGQGTRLTVV.

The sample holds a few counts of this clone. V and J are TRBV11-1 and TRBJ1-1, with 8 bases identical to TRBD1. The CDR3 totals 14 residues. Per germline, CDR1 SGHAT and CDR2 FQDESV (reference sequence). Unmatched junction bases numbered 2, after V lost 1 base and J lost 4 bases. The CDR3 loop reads CASSLGRGLTEAFF. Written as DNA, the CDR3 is TGTGCCAGCAGCTTAGGCAGGGGGCTCACTGAAGCTTTCTTT.

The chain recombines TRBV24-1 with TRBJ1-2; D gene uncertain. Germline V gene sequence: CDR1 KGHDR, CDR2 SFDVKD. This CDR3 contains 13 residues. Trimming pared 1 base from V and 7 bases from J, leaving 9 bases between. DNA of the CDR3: TGTGCCACCAGTGATTTAACCGATGGTGGCTACACCTTC. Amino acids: CATSDLTDGGYTF.

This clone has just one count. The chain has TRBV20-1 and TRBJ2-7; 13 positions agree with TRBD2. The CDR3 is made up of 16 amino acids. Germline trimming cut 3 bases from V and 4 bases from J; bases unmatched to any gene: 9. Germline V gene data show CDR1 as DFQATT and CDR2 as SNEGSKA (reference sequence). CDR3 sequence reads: CSASGDGLAGAYEQYF. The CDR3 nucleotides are TGCAGTGCTAGTGGCGATGGACTAGCGGGAGCATACGAGCAGTACTTC.

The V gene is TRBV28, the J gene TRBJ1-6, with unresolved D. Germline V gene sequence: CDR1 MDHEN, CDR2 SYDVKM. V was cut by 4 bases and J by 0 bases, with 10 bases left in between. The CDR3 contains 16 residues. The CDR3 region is CASSSYLGSYNSPLHF. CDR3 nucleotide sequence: TGTGCCAGCAGTTCCTACTTGGGCTCCTATAATTCACCCCTCCACTTT.

This chain's CDR3 is CASREDRGWETQYF. In DNA, the CDR3 is TGTGCCAGCAGGGAGGACAGGGGTTGGGAGACCCAGTACTTC. The gene calls are TRBV5-4 and TRBJ2-5; 9 positions match TRBD1. Per the germline V gene, CDR1 is SGHNT and CDR2 is YYREEE (reference sequence). V dropped 5 bases and J dropped 5; count of bases not matched to a gene: 7. CDR3 length equals 14 residues.

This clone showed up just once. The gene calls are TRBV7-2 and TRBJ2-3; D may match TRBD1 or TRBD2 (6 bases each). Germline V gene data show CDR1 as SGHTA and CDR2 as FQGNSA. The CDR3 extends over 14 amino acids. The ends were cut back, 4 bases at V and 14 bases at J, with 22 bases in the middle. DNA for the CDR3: TGTGCCAGCAGCTCAACCCGACAGGAGGGCTTTCGGTATTTT. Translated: CASSSTRQEGFRYF.

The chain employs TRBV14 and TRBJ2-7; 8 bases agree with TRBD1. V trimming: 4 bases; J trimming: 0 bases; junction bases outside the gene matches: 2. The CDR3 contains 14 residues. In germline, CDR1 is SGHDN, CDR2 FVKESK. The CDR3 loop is CASSRDRSSYEQYF. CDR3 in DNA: TGTGCCAGCAGCCGGGACAGGAGCTCCTACGAGCAGTACTTC.

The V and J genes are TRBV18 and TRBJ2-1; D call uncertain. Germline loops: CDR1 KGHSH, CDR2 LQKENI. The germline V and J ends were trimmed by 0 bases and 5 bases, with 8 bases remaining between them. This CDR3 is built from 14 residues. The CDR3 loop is CASSPPTDNNEQFF. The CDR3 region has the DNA TGTGCCAGCTCACCACCGACGGATAACAATGAGCAGTTCTTC.

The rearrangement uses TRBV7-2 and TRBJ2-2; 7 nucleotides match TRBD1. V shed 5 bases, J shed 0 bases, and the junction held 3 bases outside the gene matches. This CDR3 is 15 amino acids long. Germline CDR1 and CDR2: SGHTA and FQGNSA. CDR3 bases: TGTGCCAGCAGCCGGACAGGCGCGAACACCGGGGAGCTGTTTTTT. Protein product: CASSRTGANTGELFF.

This CDR3 reads CASSLGGWTNSPLHF. CDR3 DNA sequence: TGTGCCAGCAGTTTAGGGGGATGGACAAATTCACCCCTCCACTTT. The rearrangement uses TRBV28 and TRBJ1-6; a possible D gene is TRBD1 (5 bases). Looked up from germline, CDR1 is MDHEN and CDR2 is SYDVKM. The length of the CDR3 is 15 residues. V was clipped by 2 bases and J by 7 bases, with 12 bases between them.

CDR3 sequence (DNA): TGCGCCAGCATGGGCCCAGCCTACGAGCAGTACTTC. Amino acids: CASMGPAYEQYF. V usage is TRBV10-1 and J usage is TRBJ2-7; D not certain. Trimming took off 7 bases at V and 2 bases at J, with 9 bases between the two ends. Per the germline V gene, CDR1 is WNHNN and CDR2 is SYGVQD (reference sequence). This CDR3 contains 12 residues.

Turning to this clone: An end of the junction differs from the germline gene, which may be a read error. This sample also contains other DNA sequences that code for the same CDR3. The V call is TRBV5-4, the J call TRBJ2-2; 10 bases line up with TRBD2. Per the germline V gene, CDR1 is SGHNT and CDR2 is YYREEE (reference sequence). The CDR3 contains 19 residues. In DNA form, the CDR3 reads TGTGCCAGCAGCTTGTCCGGGACTAGCGTTTGGGGCAACACTGGGGAGCTGTTTTTT. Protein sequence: CASSLSGTSVWGNTGELFF. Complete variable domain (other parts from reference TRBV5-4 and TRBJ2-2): ETGVTQSPTHLIKTRGQQVTLRCSSQSGHNTVSWYQQALGQGPQFIFQYYREEENGRGNFPPRFSGLQFPNYSSELNVNALELDDSALYLCASSLSGTSVWGNTGELFFGEGSRLTVL.